This T cell receptor (beta chain) originates from a study of blood T cell repertoires in COVID-19 (dated by TCRdb to 2020 to 2021). Regarding the complete study: Samples covering the acute and convalescent phases of COVID-19 were provided by collaborators in the United States, Italy and Spain. HLA class I and class II types, where available, came from metadata supplied by the sample provider rather than from assay-based typing. Subjects who had been exposed to COVID-19, were actively infected with it, or had recovered from it provided the deeply sampled blood TCRbeta repertoires that made up the dataset. The prospective study material was composed of cDNA or gDNA derived from T cells, B-cell-depleted T cells, or PBMCs. The repertoires were made available in a free public database intended to serve as a resource for research on the immune response to SARS-CoV-2. Samples were obtained from the ongoing ImmuneRACE study (first 160 participants) and from about 1,300 subjects provided by 6 global collaborators. A de-identified subject ID, COVID-19 status, age in years and sex were almost always included in the sample metadata. Here is what the overall study found, with its caveats: The amount of clinical and demographic metadata varied by source and participant and was provided uncurated.

As to this clone: The specificity of this receptor is unknown. The sample holds no much larger clone one base away, and base qualities are not on file.

TCRbeta CDR3 regions were amplified from genomic DNA using the immunoSEQ Assay, a bias-controlled multiplex PCR. Processing in the source paper ran as follows. Within the assay, amplification of reference gene primers was used to estimate how many nucleated cells each sample contained. Sequence reads were collapsed and filtered to measure the absolute abundance of every unique TCRbeta CDR3 rearrangement. For each sample, productive Simpson clonality was calculated as the square root of Simpson's diversity index across productive rearrangements. TCRdb took this table from immuneACCESS and kept in-frame rearrangements with V and J called. Such tables lack part of the clones; where checked against another copy, unresolved V genes explain under half of the gap, and the rest is unexplained. For V, J and clone size, that table is used; D and trimming come from the DNA. The sample profile shows a few hundred thousand clones; about 86% of them were found once. Over 2% of the sample comes from the top ten.

As encoded in the germline V gene, CDR1 is KGHSH while CDR2 is LQKENI. Including cysteine and phenylalanine, the CDR3 has 17 amino acids. Here the CDR3 DNA is all that survives: 51 bases in frame from base 1. V was cut back by 3 bases and J by 1 base, leaving a gap of 18 bases between them. A second Seattle source provided samples from volunteer blood donors who had recovered from COVID-19. Each collaborating institution followed its own protocols to collect whole blood in K2EDTA tubes. For TCRbeta analysis, collaborator samples were shipped as frozen whole blood, as isolated PBMCs, or as DNA extracted from either sample type.

The V and J segments used are TRBV18 and TRBJ1-1; the D gene is perhaps TRBD1, from 5 matching bases. Source material: peripheral blood. This TCR derives from a woman aged 30 to 39 who had recovered from COVID-19. The sequenced DNA is TGTGCCAGCTCACCGGCTTTCGCATCGCAGGGGAACACTGAAGCTTTCTTT. Its protein product is CASSPAFASQGNTEAFF.